This TCR beta chain was found in a study of cytomegalovirus exposure and HLA in healthy donors. Germline assignment: CDR1 SGDLS and CDR2 YYNGEE. Trimming left V 0 bases short and J 2 bases short, with 12 bases between. This CDR3 comprises 16 residues. Overall study findings and caveats: About 87% or about 30% of the time was how often most TCR beta V segments were productive, according to an earlier analysis. Indistinguishable V segments such as TRBV6-2 and TRBV6-3 were excluded. As confirmed in vitro, a few CMV-associated chains were specific for CMV antigens.

It was with 60 Vbeta and 13 Jbeta primers that the PCR ran. In the authors' workflow: Among the unique TCR beta chains that a later analysis counted, roughly 80 million in all, roughly 11 million were shared. The assay was immunoSEQ multiplex PCR, and TCRdb's table has in-frame clones only and misses some. From that table come the V and J calls and clone size; the DNA was used to work out D and trimming. The sample holds under 200,000 clones, approximately 80% seen once. Concerning this clone itself: Its target is not known.

This clonotype was sampled from a woman in her forties in good health and CMV-seropositive. The source material was PBMCs. V is TRBV9 and J is TRBJ2-1, with TRBD2 as a possible D gene (7 bases). Here the CDR3 reads CASSVEWRGPYNEQFF. The CDR3 DNA follows: TGTGCCAGCAGCGTAGAATGGCGGGGGCCCTACAATGAGCAGTTCTTC.